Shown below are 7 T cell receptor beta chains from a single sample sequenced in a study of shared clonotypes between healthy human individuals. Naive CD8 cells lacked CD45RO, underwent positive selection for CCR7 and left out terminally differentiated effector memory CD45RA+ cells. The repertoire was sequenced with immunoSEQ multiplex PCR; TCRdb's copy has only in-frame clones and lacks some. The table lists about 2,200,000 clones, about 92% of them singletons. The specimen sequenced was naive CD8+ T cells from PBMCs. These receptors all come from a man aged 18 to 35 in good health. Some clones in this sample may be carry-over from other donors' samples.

Written as DNA, the CDR3 is TGTGCCAGCGGGACGGGGCGGTTTGAAAAACTGTTTTTT. This translates into CASGTGRFEKLFF. This rearrangement joins TRBV27 to TRBJ1-4; the D gene is possibly TRBD1 (5 bases). Germline assignment: CDR1 MNHEY and CDR2 SMNVEV (reference sequence). This CDR3 is built from 13 residues. Trimming removed 8 bases at V and 7 bases at J, with 14 bases between.

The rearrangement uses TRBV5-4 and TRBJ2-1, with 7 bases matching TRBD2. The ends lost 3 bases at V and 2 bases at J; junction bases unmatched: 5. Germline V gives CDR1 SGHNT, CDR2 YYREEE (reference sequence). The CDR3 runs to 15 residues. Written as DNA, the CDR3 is TGTGCCAGCAGCTCCGGGGCGGGAGCCTACAATGAGCAGTTCTTC. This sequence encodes CASSSGAGAYNEQFF. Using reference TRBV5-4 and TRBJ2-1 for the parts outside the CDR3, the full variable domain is ETGVTQSPTHLIKTRGQQVTLRCSSQSGHNTVSWYQQALGQGPQFIFQYYREEENGRGNFPPRFSGLQFPNYSSELNVNALELDDSALYLCASSSGAGAYNEQFFGPGTRLTVL.

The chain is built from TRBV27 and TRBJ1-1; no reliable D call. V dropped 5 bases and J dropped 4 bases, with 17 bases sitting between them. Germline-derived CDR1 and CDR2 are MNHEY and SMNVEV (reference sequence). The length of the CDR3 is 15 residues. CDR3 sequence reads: CASSPGPYGSTEAFF. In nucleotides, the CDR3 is TGTGCCAGCAGTCCCGGACCTTACGGAAGCACTGAAGCTTTCTTT.

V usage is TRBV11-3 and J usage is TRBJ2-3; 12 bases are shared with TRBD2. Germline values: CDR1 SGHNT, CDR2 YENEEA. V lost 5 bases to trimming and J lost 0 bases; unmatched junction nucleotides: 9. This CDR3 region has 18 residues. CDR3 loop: CASSRGGLAGSSTDTQYF. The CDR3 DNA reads TGTGCCAGCAGCCGAGGGGGACTAGCGGGCTCAAGCACAGATACGCAGTATTTT.

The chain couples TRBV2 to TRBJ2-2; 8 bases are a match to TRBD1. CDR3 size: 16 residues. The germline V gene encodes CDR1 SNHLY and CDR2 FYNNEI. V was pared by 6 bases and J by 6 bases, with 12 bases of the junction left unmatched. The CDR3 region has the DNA TGTGCCAGCAGCGAGGGAAGGACAGGGTTCGCCGGGGAGCTGTTTTTT. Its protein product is CASSEGRTGFAGELFF. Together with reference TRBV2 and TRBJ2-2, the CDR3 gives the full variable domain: EPEVTQTPSHQVTQMGQEVILRCVPISNHLYFYWYRQILGQKVEFLVSFYNNEISEKSEIFDDQFSVERPDGSNFTLKIRSTKLEDSAMYFCASSEGRTGFAGELFFGEGSRLTVL.

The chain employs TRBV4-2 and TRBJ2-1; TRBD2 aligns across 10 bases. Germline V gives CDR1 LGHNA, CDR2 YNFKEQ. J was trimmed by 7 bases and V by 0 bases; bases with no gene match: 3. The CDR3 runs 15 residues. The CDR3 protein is CASSQELAGWNEQFF. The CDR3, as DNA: TGTGCCAGCAGCCAAGAACTAGCGGGATGGAATGAGCAGTTCTTC.

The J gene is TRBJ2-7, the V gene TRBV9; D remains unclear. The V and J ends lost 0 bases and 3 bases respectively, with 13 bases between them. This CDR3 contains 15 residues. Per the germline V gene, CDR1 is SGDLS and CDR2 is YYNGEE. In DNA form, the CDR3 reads TGTGCCAGCAGCGTAGAAAGTCATGCCTACTACGAGCAGTACTTC. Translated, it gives CASSVESHAYYEQYF.